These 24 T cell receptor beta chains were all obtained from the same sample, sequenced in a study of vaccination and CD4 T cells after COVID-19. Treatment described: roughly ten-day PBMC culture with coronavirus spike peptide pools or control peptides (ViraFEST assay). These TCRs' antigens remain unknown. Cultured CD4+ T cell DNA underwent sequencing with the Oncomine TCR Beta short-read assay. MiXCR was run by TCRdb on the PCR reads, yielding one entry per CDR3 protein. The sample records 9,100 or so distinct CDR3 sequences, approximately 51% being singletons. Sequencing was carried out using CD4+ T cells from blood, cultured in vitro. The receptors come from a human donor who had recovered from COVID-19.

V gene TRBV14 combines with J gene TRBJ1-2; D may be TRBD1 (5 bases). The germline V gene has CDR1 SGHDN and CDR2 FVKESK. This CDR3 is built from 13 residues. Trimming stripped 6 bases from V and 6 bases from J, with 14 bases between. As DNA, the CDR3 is TGTGCCAGCAGTCCCAGGGAAGGGGATGGCTACACCTTC. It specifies CASSPREGDGYTF.

The CDR3 nucleotides read TGTGCCAGCAGCTTACGGGGGGCTCGGACCGGGGAGCTGTTTTTT. It translates to CASSLRGARTGELFF. V usage is TRBV11-3 and J usage is TRBJ2-2; a weak D match, TRBD2 (7 bases). Germline V CDR1 and CDR2: SGHNT, YENEEA. V was cut by 2 bases and J by 5 bases, with 12 bases left in between. The CDR3 contains 15 residues.

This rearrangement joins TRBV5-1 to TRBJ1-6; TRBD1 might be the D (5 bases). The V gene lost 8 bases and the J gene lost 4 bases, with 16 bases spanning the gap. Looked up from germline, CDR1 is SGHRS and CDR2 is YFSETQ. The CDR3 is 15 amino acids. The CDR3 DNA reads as TGCGCCAGTAGCCCGGGGACGTCTTATAATTCACCCCTCCACTTT. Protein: CASSPGTSYNSPLHF.

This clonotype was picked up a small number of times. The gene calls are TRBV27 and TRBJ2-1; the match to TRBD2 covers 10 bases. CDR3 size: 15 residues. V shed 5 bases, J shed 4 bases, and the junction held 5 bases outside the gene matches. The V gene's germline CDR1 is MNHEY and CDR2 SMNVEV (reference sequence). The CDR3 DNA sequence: TGTGCCAGCAGTAGACTAGCGGGTACGTACAATGAGCAGTTCTTC. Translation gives CASSRLAGTYNEQFF.

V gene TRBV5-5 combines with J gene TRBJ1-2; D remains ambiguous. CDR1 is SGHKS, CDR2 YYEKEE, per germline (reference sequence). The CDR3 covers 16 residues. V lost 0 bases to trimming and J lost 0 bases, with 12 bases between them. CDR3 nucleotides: TGTGCCAGCAGCTTGGATCTGGGAGCGACTAACTATGGCTACACCTTC. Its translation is CASSLDLGATNYGYTF.

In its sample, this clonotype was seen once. CDR3 bases: TGTGCCACCAGTGATCCACCCGGGACAGGGGGTGCAGATACGCAGTATTTT. Protein product: CATSDPPGTGGADTQYF. This rearrangement joins TRBV24-1 to TRBJ2-3; TRBD1 matches 11 bases. This CDR3 has 17 amino acids. Trimming cost V 3 bases and J 4 bases; bases outside gene matches: 8. Germline CDR1 is KGHDR and CDR2 is SFDVKD.

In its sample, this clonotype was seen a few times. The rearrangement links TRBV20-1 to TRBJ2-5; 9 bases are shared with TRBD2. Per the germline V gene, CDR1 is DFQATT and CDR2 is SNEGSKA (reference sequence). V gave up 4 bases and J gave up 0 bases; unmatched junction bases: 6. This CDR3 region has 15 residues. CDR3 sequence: CSANVAGGYQETQYF. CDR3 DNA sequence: TGCAGTGCTAATGTCGCGGGGGGGTACCAAGAGACCCAGTACTTC.

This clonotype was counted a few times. CDR3 residues: CASSLGPGSYNEQFF. DNA of the CDR3: TGTGCCAGCAGCTTGGGGCCGGGGTCCTACAATGAGCAGTTCTTC. The chain uses TRBV11-2 and TRBJ2-1; tentatively, D is TRBD1 or TRBD2 (5 bases each). Germline V gene data show CDR1 as SGHAT and CDR2 as FQNNGV. The CDR3 loop spans 15 amino acids. The V and J ends lost 3 bases and 1 base respectively, with 10 bases between them.

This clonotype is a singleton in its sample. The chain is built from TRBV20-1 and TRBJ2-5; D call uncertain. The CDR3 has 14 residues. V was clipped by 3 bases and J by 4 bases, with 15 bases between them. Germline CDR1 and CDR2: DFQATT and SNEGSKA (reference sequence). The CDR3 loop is CSASPYYRGETQYF. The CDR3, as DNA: TGCAGTGCTAGTCCCTACTACAGAGGAGAGACCCAGTACTTC.

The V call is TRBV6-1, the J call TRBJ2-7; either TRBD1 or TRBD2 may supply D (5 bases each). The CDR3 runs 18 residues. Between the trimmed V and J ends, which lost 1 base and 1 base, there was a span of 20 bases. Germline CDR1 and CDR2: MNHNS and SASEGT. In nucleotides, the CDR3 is TGTGCCAGCAGTGAAGTTCGTTGGGGAGTTAGGGGATCCTACGAGCAGTACTTC. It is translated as CASSEVRWGVRGSYEQYF.

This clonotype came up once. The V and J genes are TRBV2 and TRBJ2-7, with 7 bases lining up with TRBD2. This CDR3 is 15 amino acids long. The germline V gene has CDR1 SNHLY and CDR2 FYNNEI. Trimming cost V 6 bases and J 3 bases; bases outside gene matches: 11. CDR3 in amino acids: CASRLGEGQGYEQYF. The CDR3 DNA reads TGTGCCAGCAGGCTAGGGGAGGGCCAAGGCTACGAGCAGTACTTC.

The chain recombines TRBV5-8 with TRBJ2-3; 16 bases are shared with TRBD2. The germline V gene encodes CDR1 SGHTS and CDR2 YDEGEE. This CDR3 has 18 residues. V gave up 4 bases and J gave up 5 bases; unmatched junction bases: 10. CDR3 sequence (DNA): TGTGCCAGCAGCGGAATAGGGACTAGCGGGAGGGTCCAAGATACGCAGTATTTT. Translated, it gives CASSGIGTSGRVQDTQYF.

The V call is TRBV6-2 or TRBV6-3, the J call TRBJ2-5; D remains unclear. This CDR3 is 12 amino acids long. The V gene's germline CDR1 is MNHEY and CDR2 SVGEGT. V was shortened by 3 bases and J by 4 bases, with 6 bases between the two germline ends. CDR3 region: CASSYVGETQYF. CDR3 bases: TGTGCCAGCAGTTATGTGGGAGAGACCCAGTACTTC.

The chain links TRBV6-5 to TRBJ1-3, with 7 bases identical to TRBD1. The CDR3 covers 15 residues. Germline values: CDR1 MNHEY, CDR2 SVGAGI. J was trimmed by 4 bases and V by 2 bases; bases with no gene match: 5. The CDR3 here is CASSYGTVRGNTIYF. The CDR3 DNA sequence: TGTGCCAGCAGTTACGGGACAGTGCGCGGAAACACCATATATTTT.

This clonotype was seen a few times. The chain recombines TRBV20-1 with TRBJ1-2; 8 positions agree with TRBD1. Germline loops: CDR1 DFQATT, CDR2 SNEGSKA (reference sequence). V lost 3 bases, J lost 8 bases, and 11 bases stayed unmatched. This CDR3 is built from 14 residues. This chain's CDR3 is CSASHSDRAQGYTF. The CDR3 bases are TGCAGTGCTAGTCATTCGGACAGGGCCCAGGGCTACACCTTC.

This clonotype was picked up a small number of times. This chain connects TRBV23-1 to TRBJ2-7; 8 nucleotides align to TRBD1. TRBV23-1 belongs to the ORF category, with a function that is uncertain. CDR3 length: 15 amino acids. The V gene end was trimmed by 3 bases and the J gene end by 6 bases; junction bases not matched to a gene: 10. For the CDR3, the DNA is TGCGCCAGCAGTCATCGAGAGGACAGGGTATCCGAGCAGTACTTC. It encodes CASSHREDRVSEQYF.

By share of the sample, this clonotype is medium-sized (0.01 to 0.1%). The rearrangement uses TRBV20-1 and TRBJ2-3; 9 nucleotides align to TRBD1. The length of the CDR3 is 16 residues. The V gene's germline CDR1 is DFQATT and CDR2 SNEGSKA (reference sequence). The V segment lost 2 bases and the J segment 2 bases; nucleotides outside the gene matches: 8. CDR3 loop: CSARLPGQGVTDTQYF. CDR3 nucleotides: TGCAGTGCTAGACTCCCGGGACAGGGAGTCACAGATACGCAGTATTTT.

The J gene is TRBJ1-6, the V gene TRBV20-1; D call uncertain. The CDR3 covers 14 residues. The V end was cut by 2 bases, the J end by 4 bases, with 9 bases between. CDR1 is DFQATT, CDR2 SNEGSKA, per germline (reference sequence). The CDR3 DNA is TGCAGTGCTAGATCCGCCAGTTATAATTCACCCCTCCACTTT. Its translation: CSARSASYNSPLHF.

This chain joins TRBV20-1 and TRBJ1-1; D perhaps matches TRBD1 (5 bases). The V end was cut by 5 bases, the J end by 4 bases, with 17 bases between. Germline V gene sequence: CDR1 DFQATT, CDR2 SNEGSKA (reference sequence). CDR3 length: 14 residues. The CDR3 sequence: CSAPPGVGGTEAFF. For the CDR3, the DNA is TGCAGTGCTCCCCCGGGGGTGGGGGGCACTGAAGCTTTCTTT.

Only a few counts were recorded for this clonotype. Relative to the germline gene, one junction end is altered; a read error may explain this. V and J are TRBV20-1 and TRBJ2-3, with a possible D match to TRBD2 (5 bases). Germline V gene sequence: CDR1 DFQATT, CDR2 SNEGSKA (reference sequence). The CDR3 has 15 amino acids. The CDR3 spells CSSRGKWTSTDTQYF. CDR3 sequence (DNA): TGCAGTTCTAGAGGGAAGTGGACTAGCACAGATACGCAGTATTTT.

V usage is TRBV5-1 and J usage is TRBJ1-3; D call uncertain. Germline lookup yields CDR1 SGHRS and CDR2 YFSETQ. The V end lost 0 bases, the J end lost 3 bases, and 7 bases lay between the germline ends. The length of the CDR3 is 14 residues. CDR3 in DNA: TGCGCCAGCAGCTTGGAACCTGTTGGAAACACCATATATTTT. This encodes CASSLEPVGNTIYF. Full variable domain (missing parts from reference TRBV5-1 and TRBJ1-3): KAGVTQTPRYLIKTRGQQVTLSCSPISGHRSVSWYQQTPGQGLQFLFEYFSETQRNKGNFPGRFSGRQFSNSRSEMNVSTLELGDSALYLCASSLEPVGNTIYFGEGSWLTVV.

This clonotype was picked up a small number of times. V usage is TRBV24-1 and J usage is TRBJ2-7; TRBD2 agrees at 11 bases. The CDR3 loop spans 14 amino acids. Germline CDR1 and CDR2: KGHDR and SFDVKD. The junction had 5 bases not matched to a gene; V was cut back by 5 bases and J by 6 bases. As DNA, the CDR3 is TGTGCCACCAGTGCGGGTAGCGGGAGGGGCGAGCAGTACTTC. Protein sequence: CATSAGSGRGEQYF.

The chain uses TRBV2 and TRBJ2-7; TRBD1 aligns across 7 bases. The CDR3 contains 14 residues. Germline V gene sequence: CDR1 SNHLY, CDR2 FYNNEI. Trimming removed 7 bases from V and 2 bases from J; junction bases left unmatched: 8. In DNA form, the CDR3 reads TGTGCCAGCAACGAGCGGACAGGAACCTACGAGCAGTACTTC. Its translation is CASNERTGTYEQYF.

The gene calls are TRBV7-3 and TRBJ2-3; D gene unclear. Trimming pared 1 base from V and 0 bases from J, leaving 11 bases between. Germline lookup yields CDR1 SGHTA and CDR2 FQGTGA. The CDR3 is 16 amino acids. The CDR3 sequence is CASSLSQSPSTDTQYF. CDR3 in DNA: TGTGCCAGCAGCTTAAGTCAGAGCCCTAGCACAGATACGCAGTATTTT. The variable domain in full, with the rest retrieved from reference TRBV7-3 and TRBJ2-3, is GAGVSQTPSNKVTEKGKYVELRCDPISGHTALYWYRQSLGQGPEFLIYFQGTGAADDSGLPNDRFFAVRPEGSVSTLKIQRTERGDSAVYLCASSLSQSPSTDTQYFGPGTRLTVL.